These 17 T cell receptor beta chains came from one sample sequenced in a study of OX40 agonist ivuxolimab in advanced cancers. Some clones are missing from TCRdb's copy, which holds only in-frame ones; the method was immunoSEQ multiplex PCR. The data show about 20,000 clones, 65% to 80% seen once. Sequenced material: CD4+ or CD8+ T cells sorted from blood, taken in a trial of the OX40 agonist ivuxolimab. The receptors come from an adult with an advanced solid tumor such as melanoma, head and neck, liver or kidney cancer.

The chain employs TRBV14 and TRBJ2-1; no definite D call. The V end was cut by 4 bases, the J end by 13 bases, with 14 bases between. Germline CDR1 and CDR2: SGHDN and FVKESK. The CDR3 loop spans 12 amino acids. In DNA, the CDR3 is TGTGCCAGCAGCCCGGGTCCACGGGTACAGTTCTTC. Amino acids: CASSPGPRVQFF.

The chain has TRBV9 and TRBJ2-6; tentatively, D is TRBD1 (5 bases). The CDR3 extends over 15 amino acids. The germline V gene encodes CDR1 SGDLS and CDR2 YYNGEE. The V gene lost 3 bases and the J gene lost 0 bases, with 7 bases spanning the gap. The CDR3 coding sequence is TGTGCCAGCAGCGGACAGAGCTCTGGGGCCAACGTCCTGACTTTC. This codes for CASSGQSSGANVLTF.

This chain uses TRBV9 with TRBJ2-2; D gene uncertain. Germline V gene sequence: CDR1 SGDLS, CDR2 YYNGEE. The CDR3 consists of 13 residues. Trimming stripped 0 bases from V and 6 bases from J, with 6 bases between. CDR3: CASSVVFPGELFF. The CDR3 DNA reads TGTGCCAGCAGCGTAGTGTTCCCCGGGGAGCTGTTTTTT. Full variable domain (missing parts from reference TRBV9 and TRBJ2-2): DSGVTQTPKHLITATGQRVTLRCSPRSGDLSVYWYQQSLDQGLQFLIQYYNGEERAKGNILERFSAQQFPDLHSELNLSSLELGDSALYFCASSVVFPGELFFGEGSRLTVL.

The rearrangement links TRBV28 to TRBJ2-7; no reliable D call. CDR3 size: 16 residues. Trimming shortened V by 2 bases and J by 0 bases, and 14 bases separated the two germline ends. Germline loops: CDR1 MDHEN, CDR2 SYDVKM. The CDR3 DNA follows: TGTGCCAGCAGTTTAGGTGTAACGGGTATCTCCTACGAGCAGTACTTC. Translated: CASSLGVTGISYEQYF.

This clone has only one observation. The rearrangement joins TRBV7-3 to TRBJ2-2; 9 bases match TRBD1. The CDR3 covers 17 residues. Trimming at V came to 5 bases and at J to 1 base, leaving 8 bases not matched to a gene. Germline loops: CDR1 SGHTA, CDR2 FQGTGA. The CDR3 DNA reads as TGTGCCAGCAGCGCGTTTCCGGGACAGGGGAACACCGGGGAGCTGTTTTTT. Translated, it gives CASSAFPGQGNTGELFF.

This clone appeared a few times. This chain connects TRBV5-1 to TRBJ1-6, with TRBD1 matching over 7 bases. The CDR3 has 16 residues. Germline loops: CDR1 SGHRS, CDR2 YFSETQ. The ends lost 4 bases at V and 0 bases at J; junction bases unmatched: 4. As DNA, the CDR3 is TGCGCCAGCAGCCCCCAGGGGGTCTCCTATAATTCACCCCTCCACTTT. It codes for CASSPQGVSYNSPLHF. Full variable domain (outside the CDR3, taken from reference TRBV5-1 and TRBJ1-6): KAGVTQTPRYLIKTRGQQVTLSCSPISGHRSVSWYQQTPGQGLQFLFEYFSETQRNKGNFPGRFSGRQFSNSRSEMNVSTLELGDSALYLCASSPQGVSYNSPLHFGNGTRLTVT.

This clone was seen more than once but under ten times. The V call is TRBV19, the J call TRBJ1-5; perhaps TRBD1 as D (6 bases). CDR1 is LNHDA and CDR2 is SQIVND in the germline V gene (reference sequence). There are 18 residues in the CDR3. Trimming removed 5 bases at V and 0 bases at J, with 20 bases between. The CDR3: CASSELAGEGYSNQPQHF. For the CDR3, the DNA is TGTGCCAGTAGTGAGTTGGCAGGGGAGGGTTATAGCAATCAGCCCCAGCATTTT.

This sequence joins TRBV19 and TRBJ1-4; 10 nucleotides agree with TRBD1. The CDR3 extends over 16 amino acids. Trimming removed 0 bases from V and 6 bases from J; junction bases left unmatched: 4. Germline CDR1 is LNHDA and CDR2 is SQIVND (reference sequence). CDR3 nucleotide sequence: TGTGCCAGTAGTATAGACGACAGGGGGCCGTATGAAAAACTGTTTTTT. Amino acids: CASSIDDRGPYEKLFF.

V and J are TRBV30 and TRBJ2-4, with D perhaps TRBD1 (6 bases). The germline V gene has CDR1 GTSNPN and CDR2 SVGIG (reference sequence). The V gene lost 0 bases and the J gene lost 1 base, with 25 bases spanning the gap. This CDR3 has 20 amino acids. In nucleotides, the CDR3 is TGTGCCTGGAGTGTATACCCCTACGACAGGAAAAGTGGTGCCAAAAACATTCAGTACTTC. Amino acid sequence: CAWSVYPYDRKSGAKNIQYF.

The J gene is TRBJ1-5, the V gene TRBV4-2, with D possibly matching TRBD1 (5 bases). Trimming pared 0 bases from V and 0 bases from J, leaving 9 bases between. From germline, CDR1 is LGHNA and CDR2 YNFKEQ. The CDR3 is 16 amino acids. Here the CDR3 reads CASSQDGTPSNQPQHF. The CDR3 DNA follows: TGTGCCAGCAGCCAAGATGGGACCCCTAGCAATCAGCCCCAGCATTTT.

As concerns this clone: No conserved phenylalanine or tryptophan ends this CDR3, so it is likely a read error. The chain couples TRBV11-3 to TRBJ2-6, with D unclear. Germline CDR1 and CDR2: SGHNT and YENEEA. Deletions cut 5 bases from V and 0 bases from J, with 14 bases between. The CDR3 has 17 residues. The CDR3, as DNA: TGTGCCAGCAGCCAAGATCTGAAGGGCTCTGGGGCCAACGTCCTGACTCTC. The encoded protein is CASSQDLKGSGANVLTL.

The rearrangement links TRBV19 to TRBJ1-1; no clear D. V lost 4 bases to trimming and J lost 6 bases, with 15 bases between them. This CDR3 is 14 amino acids long. Germline loops: CDR1 LNHDA, CDR2 SQIVND (reference sequence). The CDR3 coding sequence is TGTGCCAGTAGTAGTCTATCGGGAGCCGCTGAAGCTTTCTTT. Encoded protein: CASSSLSGAAEAFF.

In its sample, this clone was seen once. This chain connects TRBV6-5 to TRBJ1-1; 7 positions agree with TRBD1. This CDR3 region has 15 residues. Germline CDR1 is MNHEY and CDR2 is SVGAGI. The J segment lost 1 base and the V segment lost 7 bases, leaving 9 bases of the junction unmatched. The CDR3 sequence is CASTRDSATNTEAFF. The DNA of the CDR3 is TGTGCCAGCACACGGGACAGTGCAACGAACACTGAAGCTTTCTTT.

This chain links TRBV30 with TRBJ1-6, with D maybe TRBD1 (5 bases). The V end lost 4 bases, the J end lost 7 bases, and 14 bases lay between the germline ends. CDR3 size: 14 residues. The germline gives CDR1 GTSNPN, CDR2 SVGIG (reference sequence). CDR3 DNA sequence: TGTGCCTGGAACTTCGGGACTGGGAATTCACCCCTCCACTTT. The encoded protein is CAWNFGTGNSPLHF.

The rearrangement links TRBV18 to TRBJ2-4; D is perhaps TRBD2 (5 bases). Per germline, CDR1 KGHSH and CDR2 LQKENI. Trimming pared 2 bases from V and 8 bases from J, leaving 19 bases between. The CDR3 has 16 amino acids. The chain's CDR3 is CASSPDEGVIGDIQYF. CDR3 nucleotides: TGTGCCAGCTCACCAGATGAAGGAGTTATCGGGGACATTCAGTACTTC.

The V and J genes are TRBV7-3 and TRBJ2-1; possible D gene TRBD1, 5 bases. This CDR3 comprises 15 residues. CDR1 and CDR2 from the germline V gene are SGHTA and FQGTGA. V was cut by 5 bases and J by 10 bases, with 21 bases left in between. The DNA of the CDR3 is TGTGCCAGCAGCCACCAGACTGGACCCTCAGGGGAGCAGTTCTTC. Its protein is CASSHQTGPSGEQFF.

In DNA, the CDR3 is TGTGCCAGCTGGGGACAGGGCTACAATGAGCAGTTCTTC. This codes for CASWGQGYNEQFF. The chain recombines TRBV6-5 with TRBJ2-1, with 9 bases lining up with TRBD1. Trimming cost V 8 bases and J 3 bases; bases outside gene matches: 2. The CDR3 contains 13 residues. Germline V CDR1 and CDR2: MNHEY, SVGAGI.